Sequencing of this T cell receptor beta chain was carried out in a study of blood T cell repertoires in COVID-19. Assay: immunoSEQ multiplex PCR; the TCRdb copy retains only in-frame clones and omits some. This table has some 260,000 clones, around four fifths appearing once. Trimming removed 0 bases at V and 3 bases at J, with 5 bases between. The CDR3 contains 13 residues. Germline assignment: CDR1 MGHRA and CDR2 YSYEKL. The chain joins TRBV4-1 to TRBJ1-2; D call uncertain. The sequence came from a young man with acute COVID-19. Sequenced material: PBMCs or T cells enriched from blood (not recorded which). The chain's CDR3 is CASSQDNYYGYTF. CDR3 in DNA: TGCGCCAGCAGCCAAGATAACTACTATGGCTACACCTTC.